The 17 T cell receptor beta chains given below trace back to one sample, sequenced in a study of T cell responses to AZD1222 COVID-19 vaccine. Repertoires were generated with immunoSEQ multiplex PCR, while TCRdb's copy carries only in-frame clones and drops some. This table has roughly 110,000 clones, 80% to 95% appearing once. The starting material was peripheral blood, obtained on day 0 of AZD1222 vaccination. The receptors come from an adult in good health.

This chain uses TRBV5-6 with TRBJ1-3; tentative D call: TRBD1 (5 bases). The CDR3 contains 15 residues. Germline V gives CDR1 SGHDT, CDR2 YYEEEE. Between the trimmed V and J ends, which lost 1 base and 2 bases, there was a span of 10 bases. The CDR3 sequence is CASSLIAGPGNTIYF. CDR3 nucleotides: TGTGCCAGCAGCTTGATAGCAGGGCCTGGAAACACCATATATTTT.

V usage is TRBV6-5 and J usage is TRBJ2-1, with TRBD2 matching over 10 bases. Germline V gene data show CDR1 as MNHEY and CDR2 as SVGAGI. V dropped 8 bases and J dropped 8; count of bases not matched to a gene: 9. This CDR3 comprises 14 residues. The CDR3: CASGTSGAKDEQFF. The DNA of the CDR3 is TGTGCCAGCGGCACTAGCGGGGCCAAAGATGAGCAGTTCTTC.

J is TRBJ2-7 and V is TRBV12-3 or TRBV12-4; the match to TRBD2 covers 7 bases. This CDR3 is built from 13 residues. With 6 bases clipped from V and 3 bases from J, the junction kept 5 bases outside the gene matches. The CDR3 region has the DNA TGTGCCAGCAGGGGGGGGAGACACTACGAGCAGTACTTC. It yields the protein CASRGGRHYEQYF.

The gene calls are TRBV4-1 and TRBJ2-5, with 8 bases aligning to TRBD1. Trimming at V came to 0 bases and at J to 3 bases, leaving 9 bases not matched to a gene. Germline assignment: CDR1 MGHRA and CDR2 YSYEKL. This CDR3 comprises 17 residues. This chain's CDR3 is CASSQDGPGGLKETQYF. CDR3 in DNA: TGCGCCAGCAGCCAAGACGGTCCAGGGGGCCTTAAAGAGACCCAGTACTTC.

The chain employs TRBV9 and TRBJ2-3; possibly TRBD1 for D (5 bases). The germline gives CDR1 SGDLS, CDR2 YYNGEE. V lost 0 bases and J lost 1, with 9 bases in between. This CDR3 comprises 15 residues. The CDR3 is CASSVGVRGTDTQYF. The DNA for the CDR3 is TGTGCCAGCAGCGTAGGAGTCAGGGGCACAGATACGCAGTATTTT.

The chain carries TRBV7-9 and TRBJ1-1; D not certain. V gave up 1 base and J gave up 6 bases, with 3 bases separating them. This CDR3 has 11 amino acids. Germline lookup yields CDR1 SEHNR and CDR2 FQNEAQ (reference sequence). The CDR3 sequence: CASSLGSEAFF. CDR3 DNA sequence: TGTGCCAGCAGCTTAGGTTCTGAAGCTTTCTTT.

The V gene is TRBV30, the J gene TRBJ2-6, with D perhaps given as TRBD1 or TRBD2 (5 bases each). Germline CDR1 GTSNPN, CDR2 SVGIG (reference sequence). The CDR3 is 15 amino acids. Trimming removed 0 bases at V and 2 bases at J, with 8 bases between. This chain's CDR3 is CAWSVLGAGANVLTF. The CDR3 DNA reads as TGTGCCTGGAGTGTACTAGGGGCTGGGGCCAACGTCCTGACTTTC. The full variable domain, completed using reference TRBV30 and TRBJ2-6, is SQTIHQWPATLVQPVGSPLSLECTVEGTSNPNLYWYRQAAGRGLQLLFYSVGIGQISSEVPQNLSASRPQDRQFILSSKKLLLSDSGFYLCAWSVLGAGANVLTFGAGSRLTVL.

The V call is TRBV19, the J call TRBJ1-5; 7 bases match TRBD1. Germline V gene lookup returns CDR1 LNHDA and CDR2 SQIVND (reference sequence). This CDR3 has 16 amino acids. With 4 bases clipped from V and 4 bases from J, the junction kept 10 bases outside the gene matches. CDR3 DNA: TGTGCCAGTAGTAGCCCTAGGACAGGTTTGAATCAGCCCCAGCATTTT. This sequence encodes CASSSPRTGLNQPQHF.

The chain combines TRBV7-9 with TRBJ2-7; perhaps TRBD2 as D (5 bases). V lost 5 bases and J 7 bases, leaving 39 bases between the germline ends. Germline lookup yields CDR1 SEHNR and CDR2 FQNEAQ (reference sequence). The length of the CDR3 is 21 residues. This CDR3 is CASSTTQLARSRQYWMWEQYF. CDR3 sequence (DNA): TGTGCCAGCAGCACCACTCAGCTAGCTAGGTCTCGCCAGTACTGGATGTGGGAGCAGTACTTC.

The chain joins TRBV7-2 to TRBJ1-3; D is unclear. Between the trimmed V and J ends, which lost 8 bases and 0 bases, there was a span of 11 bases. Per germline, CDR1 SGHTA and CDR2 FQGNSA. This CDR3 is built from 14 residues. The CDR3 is CASLRTVSGNTIYF. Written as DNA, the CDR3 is TGTGCCAGCCTGAGGACGGTCTCTGGAAACACCATATATTTT.

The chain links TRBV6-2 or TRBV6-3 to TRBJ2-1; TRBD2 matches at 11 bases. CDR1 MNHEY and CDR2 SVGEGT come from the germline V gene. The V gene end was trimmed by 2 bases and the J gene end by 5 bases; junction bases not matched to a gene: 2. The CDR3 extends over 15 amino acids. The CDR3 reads CASSYGTSGHNEQFF. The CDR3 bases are TGTGCCAGCAGTTACGGGACTAGCGGCCACAATGAGCAGTTCTTC.

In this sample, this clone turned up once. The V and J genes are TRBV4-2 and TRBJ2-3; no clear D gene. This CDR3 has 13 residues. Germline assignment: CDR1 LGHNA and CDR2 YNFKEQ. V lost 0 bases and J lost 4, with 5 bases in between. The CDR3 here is CASSQETSDTQYF. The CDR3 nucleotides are TGTGCCAGCAGCCAAGAGACTTCAGATACGCAGTATTTT.

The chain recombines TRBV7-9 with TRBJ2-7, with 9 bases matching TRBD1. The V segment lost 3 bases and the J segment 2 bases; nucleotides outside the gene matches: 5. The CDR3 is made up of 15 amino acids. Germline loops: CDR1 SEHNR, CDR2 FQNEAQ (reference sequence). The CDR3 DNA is TGTGCCAGCAGCTTTTCGGGGACAGGGCCCTACGAGCAGTACTTC. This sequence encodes CASSFSGTGPYEQYF. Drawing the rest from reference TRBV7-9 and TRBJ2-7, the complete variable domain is DTGVSQNPRHKITKRGQNVTFRCDPISEHNRLYWYRQTLGQGPEFLTYFQNEAQLEKSRLLSDRFSAERPKGSFSTLEIQRTEQGDSAMYLCASSFSGTGPYEQYFGPGTRLTVT.

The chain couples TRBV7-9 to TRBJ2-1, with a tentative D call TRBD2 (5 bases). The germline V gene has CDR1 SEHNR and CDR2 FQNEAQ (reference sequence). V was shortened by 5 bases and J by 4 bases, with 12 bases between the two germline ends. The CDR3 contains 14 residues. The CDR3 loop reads CASSVGVKYNEQFF. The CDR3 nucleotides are TGTGCCAGCAGCGTCGGGGTTAAATACAATGAGCAGTTCTTC.

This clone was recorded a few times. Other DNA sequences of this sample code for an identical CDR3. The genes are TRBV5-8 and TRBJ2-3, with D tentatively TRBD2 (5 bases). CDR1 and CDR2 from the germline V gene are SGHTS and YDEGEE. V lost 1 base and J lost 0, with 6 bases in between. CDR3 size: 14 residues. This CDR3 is CASSLRTSTDTQYF. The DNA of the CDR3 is TGTGCCAGCAGCTTGAGGACTAGCACAGATACGCAGTATTTT.

The CDR3 loop is CASSLQAISYEQYF. The CDR3 region has the DNA TGTGCCAGCAGCCTACAGGCGATCTCCTACGAGCAGTACTTC. The chain links TRBV11-2 to TRBJ2-7; D possibly corresponds to TRBD1 (5 bases). The V gene lost 5 bases and the J gene lost 0 bases, with 11 bases spanning the gap. Germline values: CDR1 SGHAT, CDR2 FQNNGV. The CDR3 covers 14 residues.

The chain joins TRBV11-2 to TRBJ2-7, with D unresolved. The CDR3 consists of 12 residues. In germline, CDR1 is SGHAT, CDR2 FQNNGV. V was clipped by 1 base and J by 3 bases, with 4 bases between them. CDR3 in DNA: TGTGCCAGCAGCTTAGCGGGCTACGAGCAGTACTTC. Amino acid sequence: CASSLAGYEQYF.